Listed below are T cell receptor beta chains from one sample, sequenced in a study of T cell responses to AZD1222 COVID-19 vaccine. The method was immunoSEQ multiplex PCR; TCRdb's version includes in-frame clones alone and lacks a portion of them. The sample consists of tens of thousands of clones, 65% to 80% of them appearing once. The sample in question was peripheral blood, obtained on day 0 of MenACWY control vaccination. The receptors were sampled from an adult in good health. Each CDR3 is given with its conserved first and last residue. The D gene is left open where the match is weak. Some rows mark clone size as missing; the rest say once, few, many or name a class of expanded clone.

D gene,J gene,CDR3 length,clone size,V gene,CDR3 DNA,CDR3 protein
TRBD1,TRBJ1-4,18,.,TRBV13,TGTGCCAGCAGCGGGGACAGGGCATTGCGGTCGACTAATGAAAAACTGTTTTTT,CASSGDRALRSTNEKLFF
.,TRBJ1-6,14,.,TRBV4-2,TGTGCCAGCAGCTCAACAAGTGGCTATTCACCCCTCCACTTT,CASSSTSGYSPLHF
TRBD2,TRBJ2-1,16,.,TRBV24-1,TGTGCCACCAGTGACTCACTAGCGGGGGCCCTCAATGAGCAGTTCTTC,CATSDSLAGALNEQFF
.,TRBJ1-6,18,.,TRBV15,TGTGCCACCAGCAGAGATGTGGACAGAGCTTATAGGAATTCACCCCTCCACTTT,CATSRDVDRAYRNSPLHF
TRBD1,TRBJ2-2,13,.,TRBV28,TGTGCCAGCAGGGCAGGGGGCCCCGGGGAGCTGTTTTTT,CASRAGGPGELFF
TRBD1,TRBJ2-1,15,.,TRBV5-1,TGCGCCAGCAGCAGGGACAGGGTTTCTTACAATGAGCAGTTCTTC,CASSRDRVSYNEQFF
.,TRBJ1-1,13,.,TRBV19,TGTGCCAGTAAGGTCAAGGGAGGAACTGAAGCTTTCTTT,CASKVKGGTEAFF
.,TRBJ1-6,13,.,TRBV18,TGTGCCAGCTCACCGGGGGGTAATTCACCCCTCCACTTT,CASSPGGNSPLHF
.,TRBJ1-6,13,few,TRBV6-1,TGTGCCAGCAGTGATAGGGACCTTTCACCCCTCCACTTT,CASSDRDLSPLHF
TRBD1,TRBJ1-2,14,.,TRBV11-2,TGTGCCAGCAGCTCGGTACAGGGGAGCTATGGCTACACCTTC,CASSSVQGSYGYTF
.,TRBJ1-1,13,.,TRBV11-2,TGTGCCAGCAGCTTCCAGGCGAACACTGAAGCTTTCTTT,CASSFQANTEAFF
TRBD1,TRBJ1-4,17,.,TRBV4-1,TGCGCCAGCAGCCAAAGCACCTCCGGGACAGGGAATGAAAAACTGTTTTTT,CASSQSTSGTGNEKLFF
.,TRBJ2-7,15,.,TRBV2,TGTGCCAGCAGTGTGACCAGGGGGGTCTCCTACGAGCAGTACTTC,CASSVTRGVSYEQYF
.,TRBJ1-2,14,.,TRBV11-2,TGTGCCAGCACCCCGTGGCTCGAGGGGTATGGCTACACCTTC,CASTPWLEGYGYTF
.,TRBJ1-2,11,few,TRBV2,TGTGCCAGCACCGAGCGTTATGGCTACACCTTC,CASTERYGYTF
.,TRBJ1-1,14,.,TRBV7-9,TGTGCCAGCAGCCCGACTAGTGGCCGTGCTGAAGCTTTCTTT,CASSPTSGRAEAFF
.,TRBJ1-1,12,.,TRBV12-3/TRBV12-4,TGTGCCAGCAGTCGACCGGGGACTGAAGCTTTCTTT,CASSRPGTEAFF
.,TRBJ2-1,16,.,TRBV18,TGTGCCAGCTCTCTTACGGCGGCAGGAGAGCCGCGGGAGCAGTTCTTC,CASSLTAAGEPREQFF
.,TRBJ2-1,15,.,TRBV9,TGTGCCAGCAGCCCCTTTTCGGGCCTGGGCAATGAGCAGTTCTTC,CASSPFSGLGNEQFF
.,TRBJ2-1,15,.,TRBV6-6,TGTGCCAGCAGCCGCGGGGGCCCCTCCTACAATGAGCAGTTCTTC,CASSRGGPSYNEQFF
.,TRBJ1-3,15,.,TRBV14,TGTGCCAGCAGCCAAATAGACATAAAAAGAAACACCATATATTTT,CASSQIDIKRNTIYF
.,TRBJ1-1,14,few,TRBV6-6,TGTGCCAGCAGGCCCGGGCCAGAGAACACTGAAGCTTTCTTT,CASRPGPENTEAFF
.,TRBJ1-1,13,.,TRBV5-1,TGCGCCAGCAGCTTGTCCCAGAACACTGAAGCTTTCTTT,CASSLSQNTEAFF
.,TRBJ1-4,13,once,TRBV18,TGTGCCAGCTCACCGCAGGGTTTTGAAAAACTGTTTTTT,CASSPQGFEKLFF
TRBD1,TRBJ1-2,16,.,TRBV4-1,TGCGCCAGCAGCCAAGCCGGGACAGGGGACAGCTATGGCTACACCTTC,CASSQAGTGDSYGYTF
TRBD2,TRBJ2-5,14,.,TRBV19,TGTGCCAGTAGTAATAGCGGGGGGCAAGAGACCCAGTACTTC,CASSNSGGQETQYF
.,TRBJ2-7,16,.,TRBV5-1,TGCGCCAGCAGCTCCCAGTTGGGGTCGGTCTACCACGAGCAGTACTTC,CASSSQLGSVYHEQYF
TRBD2,TRBJ2-1,12,.,TRBV5-1,TGCGCCAGCAGCGATAGCGGGAGCGAGCAGTTCTTC,CASSDSGSEQFF
TRBD2,TRBJ2-1,15,.,TRBV6-1,TGTGCCAGCAGTGAACGTGCGGGGGGGTACAATGAGCAGTTCTTC,CASSERAGGYNEQFF
.,TRBJ1-6,12,.,TRBV19,TGTGCCAGTAGTATGAGGGGTGGGGCCCTCCACTTT,CASSMRGGALHF
.,TRBJ1-2,14,.,TRBV28,TGTGCCAGCAGTACGACAGGAGGTAACTATGGCTACACCTTC,CASSTTGGNYGYTF
TRBD2,TRBJ2-3,14,few,TRBV3-1/TRBV3-2,TGTGCCAGCAGCCTCGGGACTAGCGGAGATACGCAGTATTTT,CASSLGTSGDTQYF
.,TRBJ1-1,12,.,TRBV20-1,TGCAGTGCTAGTAGACTGAGCCCTGAAGCTTTCTTT,CSASRLSPEAFF
.,TRBJ1-1,11,.,TRBV12-3/TRBV12-4,TGTGCCAGCACTCGGACATTTAGAGCTTTCTTT,CASTRTFRAFF
TRBD1,TRBJ2-5,16,.,TRBV5-6,TGTGCCAGCAGCTTATCGGACAGGGGGCTAGGAGAGACCCAGTACTTC,CASSLSDRGLGETQYF
TRBD1,TRBJ2-5,13,once,TRBV6-5,TGTGCCAGCAGTTGGACAGGGCAAGAGACCCAGTACTTC,CASSWTGQETQYF
.,TRBJ1-2,12,.,TRBV18,TGTGCCAGCTCAGCAGGGAACTATGGCTACACCTTC,CASSAGNYGYTF
.,TRBJ1-3,11,.,TRBV30,TGTGCCTGGAGTCCCGGAAACACCATATATTTT,CAWSPGNTIYF
.,TRBJ1-4,16,.,TRBV18,TGTGCCAGCTCGTCAAACCCAGGGAGCACTAATGAAAAACTGTTTTTT,CASSSNPGSTNEKLFF
TRBD1,TRBJ2-2,15,.,TRBV3-1/TRBV3-2,TGTGCCAGCAGCCCTACAGGGGGCTGGGGCGGGGAGCTGTTTTTT,CASSPTGGWGGELFF
.,TRBJ2-1,13,.,TRBV3-1/TRBV3-2,TGTGCCAGCAGCCAAGAATTGACCCGAAACCAGTTCTTC,CASSQELTRNQFF
.,TRBJ1-1,14,.,TRBV5-1,TGCGCCAGCAGCTTGTTACAGGGTGAGACTGAAGCTTTCTTT,CASSLLQGETEAFF
.,TRBJ1-2,15,few,TRBV3-1/TRBV3-2,TGTGCCAGCAGCCAACAGATGAGCCATAACTATGGCTACACCTTC,CASSQQMSHNYGYTF
.,TRBJ1-5,14,.,TRBV5-6,TGTGCCAGCAGCCGGAGGGGTGGCAATCAGCCCCAGCATTTT,CASSRRGGNQPQHF
TRBD1,TRBJ1-1,14,.,TRBV6-4,TGTGCCAGCAGTGCCGGGACAGGGGGCACTGAAGCTTTCTTT,CASSAGTGGTEAFF
.,TRBJ1-2,16,.,TRBV28,TGTGCCATCACTGCGTCGGGGGGGCCGTTTAACTATGGCTACACCTTC,CAITASGGPFNYGYTF
.,TRBJ2-1,15,.,TRBV27,TGTGCCAGCAGTTTAAGTGGCAGATACTACAATGAGCAGTTCTTC,CASSLSGRYYNEQFF
TRBD2,TRBJ2-2,22,.,TRBV15,TGTGCCACCAGCAGGCCGATCCCTAAGGGGACTAGCGGGAGAGGGAACACCGGGGAGCTGTTTTTT,CATSRPIPKGTSGRGNTGELFF
.,TRBJ2-5,13,.,TRBV9,TGTGCCAGCAGCGAAGGTAGCCAAGAGACCCAGTACTTC,CASSEGSQETQYF
.,TRBJ1-2,13,.,TRBV7-9,TGTGCCAGCAGCGCCGACAGGAACTATGGCTACACCTTC,CASSADRNYGYTF
.,TRBJ1-4,16,.,TRBV29-1,TGCAGCGGCCTGATCCGGGTCAGCTTTCTTCATGAAAAACTGTTTTTT,CSGLIRVSFLHEKLFF
.,TRBJ2-7,16,once,TRBV9,TGTGCCAGCAGCGCCCCTCGGGGAGAGATCGGAAACGAGCAGTACTTC,CASSAPRGEIGNEQYF
.,TRBJ1-3,13,.,TRBV30,TGTGCCTCTAAAGCGGATCCTGGAAACACCATATATTTT,CASKADPGNTIYF